The rows below give T cell receptor beta chains drawn from one sample of a study of immune evolution from preneoplasia to lung adenocarcinoma. Sequencing used immunoSEQ multiplex PCR; TCRdb keeps in-frame clones, though not all of them. The sample consists of 5,000 to 6,000 clones, about 80% of them appearing once. The sample was FFPE lung adenocarcinoma in situ tissue. The source is a person aged 60-80 years with lung adenocarcinoma. CDR3s include the opening cysteine and the closing phenylalanine or tryptophan. A D gene is named only where the DNA matches it firmly. Clone size appears in some rows only: once, few, many, or a class for an expanded clone.

TRBV7-2	.	TRBJ1-5	TRBD1	TGTGCCAGCAGCCAACAGGGGGCATTGAATCAGCCCCAGCATTTT	CASSQQGALNQPQHF
TRBV29-1	.	TRBJ2-7	.	TGCAGCGTAGTCCGGGACAAGGGATCCTACGAGCAGTACTTC	CSVVRDKGSYEQYF
TRBV2	.	TRBJ2-4	TRBD1	TGTGCCAGCAGACCGGGACAGGGGTCGATGAACATTCAGTACTTC	CASRPGQGSMNIQYF
TRBV28	.	TRBJ2-1	TRBD2	TGTGCCAGCAGGGATAGCGGGGGGGGCCCCTACAATGAGCAGTTCTTC	CASRDSGGGPYNEQFF
TRBV5-4	few	TRBJ2-3	TRBD2	TGTGCCAGCAGCTTATTTAGCGGGGCCAAAGATACGCAGTATTTT	CASSLFSGAKDTQYF
TRBV5-6	.	TRBJ1-2	.	TGTGCCAGCAGCCCCACATATCAGGGTTCCTATGGCTACACCTTC	CASSPTYQGSYGYTF
TRBV5-1	.	TRBJ1-5	.	TGCGCCAGCAGCCCGGAGGACAGTAGCAATCAGCCCCAGCATTTT	CASSPEDSSNQPQHF
TRBV15	.	TRBJ1-3	.	TGTGCCACCAGCAGAGGAATGGGACGGTCGGGGAACCGTGGAAACACCATATATTTT	CATSRGMGRSGNRGNTIYF
TRBV20-1	.	TRBJ1-3	.	TGCAGTGCTAGAGCTGGAAACACCATATATTTT	CSARAGNTIYF
TRBV6-5	.	TRBJ2-7	.	TGTGCCAGCAGTTATGGCGGGGTGTACGAGCAGTACTTC	CASSYGGVYEQYF
TRBV28	medium-sized	TRBJ1-4	.	TGTGCCAGCAGCTACAGGCGAACTAATGAAAAACTGTTTTTT	CASSYRRTNEKLFF
TRBV5-4	medium-sized	TRBJ1-2	.	TGTGCCAGCACCGGGGGTTTTTTAAACTATGGCTACACCTTC	CASTGGFLNYGYTF
TRBV6-1	.	TRBJ1-5	TRBD1	TGTGCCAGCACCCGACAGGGGGCTGGTCAGCCCCAGCATTTT	CASTRQGAGQPQHF